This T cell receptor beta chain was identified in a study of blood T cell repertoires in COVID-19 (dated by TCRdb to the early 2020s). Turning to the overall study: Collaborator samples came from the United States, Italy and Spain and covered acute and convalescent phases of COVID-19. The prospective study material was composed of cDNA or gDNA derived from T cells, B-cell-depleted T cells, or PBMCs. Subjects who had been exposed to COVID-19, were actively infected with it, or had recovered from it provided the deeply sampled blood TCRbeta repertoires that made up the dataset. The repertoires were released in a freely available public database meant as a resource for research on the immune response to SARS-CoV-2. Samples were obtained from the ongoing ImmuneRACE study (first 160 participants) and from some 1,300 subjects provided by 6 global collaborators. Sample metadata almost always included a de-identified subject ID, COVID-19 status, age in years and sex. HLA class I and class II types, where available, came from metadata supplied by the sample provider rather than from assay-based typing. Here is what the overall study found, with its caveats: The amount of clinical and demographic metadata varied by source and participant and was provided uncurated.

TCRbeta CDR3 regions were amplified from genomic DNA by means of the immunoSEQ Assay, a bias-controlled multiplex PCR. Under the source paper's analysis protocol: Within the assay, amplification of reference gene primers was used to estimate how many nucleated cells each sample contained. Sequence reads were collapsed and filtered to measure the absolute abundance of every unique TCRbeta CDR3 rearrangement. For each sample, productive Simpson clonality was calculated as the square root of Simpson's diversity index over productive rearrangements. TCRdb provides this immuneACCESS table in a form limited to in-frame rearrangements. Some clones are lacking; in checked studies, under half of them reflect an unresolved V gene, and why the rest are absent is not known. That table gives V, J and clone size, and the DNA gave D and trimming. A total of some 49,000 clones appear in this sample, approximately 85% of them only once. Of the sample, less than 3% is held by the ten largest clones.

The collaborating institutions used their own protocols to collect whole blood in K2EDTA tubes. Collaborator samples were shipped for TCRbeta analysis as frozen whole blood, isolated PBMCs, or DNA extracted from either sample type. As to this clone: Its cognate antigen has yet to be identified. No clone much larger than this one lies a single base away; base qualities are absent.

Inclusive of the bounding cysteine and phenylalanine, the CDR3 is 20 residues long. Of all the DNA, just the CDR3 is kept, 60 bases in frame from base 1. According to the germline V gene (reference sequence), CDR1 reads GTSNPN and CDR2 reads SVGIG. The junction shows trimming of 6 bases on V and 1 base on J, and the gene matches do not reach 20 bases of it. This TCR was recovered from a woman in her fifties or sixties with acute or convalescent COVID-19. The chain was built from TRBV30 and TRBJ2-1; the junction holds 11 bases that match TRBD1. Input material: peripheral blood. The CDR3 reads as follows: CACSRWTGGISGSSYNEQFF. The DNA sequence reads TGTGCCTGTTCGAGATGGACAGGGGGCATTAGCGGATCATCCTACAATGAGCAGTTCTTC.